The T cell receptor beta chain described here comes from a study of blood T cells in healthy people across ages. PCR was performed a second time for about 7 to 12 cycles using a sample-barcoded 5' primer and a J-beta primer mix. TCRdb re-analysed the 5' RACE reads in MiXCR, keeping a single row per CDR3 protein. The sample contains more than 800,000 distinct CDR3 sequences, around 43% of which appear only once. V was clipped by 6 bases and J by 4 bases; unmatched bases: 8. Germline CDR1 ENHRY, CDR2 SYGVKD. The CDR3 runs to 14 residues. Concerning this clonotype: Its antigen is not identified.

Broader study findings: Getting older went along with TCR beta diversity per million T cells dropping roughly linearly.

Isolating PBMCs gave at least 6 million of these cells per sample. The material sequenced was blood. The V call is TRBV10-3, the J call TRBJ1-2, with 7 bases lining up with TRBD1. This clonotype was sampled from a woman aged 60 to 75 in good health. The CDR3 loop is CAISTGASGYGYTF. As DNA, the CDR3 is TGTGCCATCAGCACAGGGGCATCGGGCTATGGCTACACCTTC.